Below are 18 T cell receptor beta chains sequenced from a single sample in a study of early T cells in non-severe SARS-CoV-2 infection (dated by TCRdb to the early 2020s). The receptor library was made with 5' RACE. Sequencing instrument: NextSeq 500. TCRdb reworked the public reads: Q25 trimming with fastp, MiXCR clone assembly, productive beta chains retained. A single entry per CDR3 protein holds the most common genes and DNA from its merged rows. The sample includes tens of thousands of distinct CDR3 sequences, with over 9.5% observed a single time. The ten largest clones take up 7.6% of the sample. The sequences come from whole blood, collected at baseline. These receptors all stem from an adult who was a healthcare worker with PCR-confirmed SARS-CoV-2 infection or an uninfected control (not recorded which).

The chain couples TRBV7-9 to TRBJ2-7; D could derive from TRBD1 or TRBD2 (5 bases each). Germline CDR1 and CDR2: SEHNR and FQNEAQ (reference sequence). CDR3 size: 13 residues. Trimming stripped 5 bases from V and 1 base from J, with 9 bases between. The CDR3, as DNA: TGTGCCAGCAGCGGGGGTAATTCCTACGAGCAGTACTTC. Translating gives CASSGGNSYEQYF.

This clonotype was seen a handful of times. The genes are TRBV5-6 and TRBJ2-7, with D perhaps TRBD1 or TRBD2 (6 bases each). From germline, CDR1 is SGHDT and CDR2 YYEEEE. V gave up 3 bases and J gave up 1 base, with 14 bases separating them. This CDR3 has 15 residues. CDR3 DNA: TGTGCCAGCAGCTGGGGACACGGGAGTTCCTACGAGCAGTACTTC. Amino acids: CASSWGHGSSYEQYF.

The chain is built from TRBV9 and TRBJ2-3; D assignment may be TRBD1 or TRBD2 (5 bases each). Germline assignment: CDR1 SGDLS and CDR2 YYNGEE. V was trimmed by 4 bases and J by 6 bases, leaving 12 bases between them. The CDR3 contains 13 residues. Written as DNA, the CDR3 is TGTGCCAGCAGCCCAGGGACCGTTGATACGCAGTATTTT. This codes for CASSPGTVDTQYF.

This clonotype was counted at least ten times. The chain combines TRBV14 with TRBJ2-4, with TRBD1 identical over 7 bases. Germline V lookup: CDR1 SGHDN, CDR2 FVKESK. V gave up 5 bases and J gave up 0 bases; unmatched junction bases: 13. This CDR3 comprises 18 residues. In nucleotides, the CDR3 is TGTGCCAGCAGCGCCGGGACAGCCAACTCCTTAGCCAAAAACATTCAGTACTTC. Residues: CASSAGTANSLAKNIQYF.

The rearrangement joins TRBV6-2 or TRBV6-3 to TRBJ1-2, with 7 bases fitting TRBD1. Trimming took 6 bases from V and 4 from J; bases not matched to a gene: 11. CDR1 and CDR2 (germline): MNHEY, SVGEGT. CDR3 length equals 15 residues. CDR3 bases: TGTGCCAGCAGAACGGACAGGCTCGGAGGCTATGGCTACACCTTC. Amino acids: CASRTDRLGGYGYTF.

Judged by abundance, this clonotype is medium-sized. The rearrangement joins TRBV3-1 to TRBJ2-1; a possible D gene is TRBD1 (7 bases). Germline V gene sequence: CDR1 LGHDT, CDR2 YNNKEL (reference sequence). Trimming shortened V by 1 base and J by 8 bases, and 24 bases separated the two germline ends. The CDR3 covers 18 residues. CDR3 loop: CASSQALVGTGEDHEQFF. In DNA, the CDR3 is TGTGCCAGCAGCCAAGCATTGGTCGGAACAGGGGAGGATCATGAGCAGTTCTTC.

The chain carries TRBV24-1 and TRBJ2-3, with D perhaps matching TRBD1 (5 bases). V gave up 7 bases and J gave up 0 bases, with 7 bases separating them. In germline, CDR1 is KGHDR, CDR2 SFDVKD. CDR3 length: 13 residues. CDR3 amino acids: CATSRQSTDTQYF. In nucleotides, the CDR3 is TGTGCCACCAGCCGACAGAGCACAGATACGCAGTATTTT.

This clonotype has a count of ten or more. The J gene is TRBJ2-3, the V gene TRBV9, with 8 nucleotides matching TRBD2. Germline V lookup: CDR1 SGDLS, CDR2 YYNGEE. There are 14 residues in the CDR3. V lost 1 base, J lost 4 bases, and 2 bases stayed unmatched. The CDR3 DNA reads TGTGCCAGCAGCGTACGGGGGGGTCCAGATACGCAGTATTTT. This encodes CASSVRGGPDTQYF.

This clonotype was seen repeatedly, ten times or more. V gene TRBV7-8 combines with J gene TRBJ1-6, with 7 bases fitting TRBD1. V lost 5 bases, J lost 7 bases, and 8 bases stayed unmatched. This CDR3 contains 15 residues. The germline CDR1 and CDR2 sequences are SGHVS and FQNEAQ. The CDR3 DNA reads as TGTGCCAGCAGCGAGAAGGGGGCGAGGAATTCACCCCTCCACTTT. The encoded protein is CASSEKGARNSPLHF.

The chain is built from TRBV6-2 or TRBV6-3 and TRBJ1-1; possibly TRBD1 for D (5 bases). Per the germline V gene, CDR1 is MNHEY and CDR2 is SVGEGT. V was clipped by 6 bases and J by 1 base, with 9 bases between them. The CDR3 sequence is 13 residues long. The CDR3 reads CASSKTENTEAFF. The CDR3 coding sequence is TGTGCCAGCAGCAAGACAGAGAACACTGAAGCTTTCTTT.

The rearrangement joins TRBV7-6 to TRBJ2-1; 8 nucleotides agree with TRBD2. The CDR3 length is 13 residues. Trimming removed 4 bases from V and 7 bases from J; junction bases left unmatched: 3. Per germline, CDR1 SGHVS and CDR2 FNYEAQ. CDR3 nucleotide sequence: TGTGCCAGCAGCTCGACGGGGGGGAATGAGCAGTTCTTC. This translates into CASSSTGGNEQFF. Looking up the rest from reference TRBV7-6 and TRBJ2-1 gives the full variable domain: GAGVSQSPRYKVTKRGQDVALRCDPISGHVSLYWYRQALGQGPEFLTYFNYEAQQDKSGLPNDRFSAERPEGSISTLTIQRTEQRDSAMYRCASSSTGGNEQFFGPGTRLTVL.

This chain joins TRBV28 and TRBJ2-5; 7 bases line up with TRBD2. The CDR3 is 14 amino acids. CDR1 and CDR2 from the germline V gene are MDHEN and SYDVKM. V shed 4 bases and J 4 bases; nucleotides not matched to a gene: 6. In nucleotides, the CDR3 is TGTGCCAGCAGTTCTTCCGGGGGGAGAGAGACCCAGTACTTC. It codes for CASSSSGGRETQYF.

This clonotype was seen a handful of times. The chain has TRBV5-1 and TRBJ1-6, with D tentatively TRBD1 (5 bases). V lost 4 bases to trimming and J lost 9 bases, with 20 bases between them. The CDR3 covers 16 residues. CDR1 is SGHRS and CDR2 is YFSETQ in the germline V gene. This CDR3 is CASSPTPGLESSPLHF. The CDR3 DNA follows: TGCGCCAGCAGCCCCACTCCAGGGTTGGAAAGTTCACCCCTCCACTTT. The entire variable domain, with the rest obtained from reference TRBV5-1 and TRBJ1-6, is as follows: KAGVTQTPRYLIKTRGQQVTLSCSPISGHRSVSWYQQTPGQGLQFLFEYFSETQRNKGNFPGRFSGRQFSNSRSEMNVSTLELGDSALYLCASSPTPGLESSPLHFGNGTRLTVT.

This clonotype appeared a few times. V gene TRBV5-1 combines with J gene TRBJ2-1; D is unclear. CDR1 is SGHRS, CDR2 YFSETQ, per germline. The V end lost 4 bases, the J end lost 10 bases, and 18 bases lay between the germline ends. CDR3 length: 14 residues. CDR3 in DNA: TGCGCCAGCAGCCCCGGTGTCGACCGTCACGAGCAGTTCTTC. This encodes CASSPGVDRHEQFF.

This clonotype was picked up many times. The chain recombines TRBV24-1 with TRBJ2-1; D is possibly TRBD1 (5 bases). Trimming stripped 1 base from V and 8 bases from J, with 5 bases between. Per the germline V gene, CDR1 is KGHDR and CDR2 is SFDVKD. This CDR3 is 12 amino acids long. The CDR3 protein is CATSDLGDEQFF. The CDR3 DNA reads as TGTGCCACCAGTGATTTAGGGGATGAGCAGTTCTTC.

Only one count was recorded for this clonotype. The chain couples TRBV2 to TRBJ1-4; D not certain. Per the germline V gene, CDR1 is SNHLY and CDR2 is FYNNEI. This CDR3 is 16 amino acids long. V was trimmed by 6 bases and J by 0 bases, leaving 14 bases between them. This CDR3 reads CASSGLPGATNEKLFF. CDR3 nucleotides: TGTGCCAGCAGCGGACTTCCTGGGGCAACTAATGAAAAACTGTTTTTT.

This clonotype was observed at least ten times. V usage is TRBV18 and J usage is TRBJ1-1; D is unresolved. Germline V CDR1 and CDR2: KGHSH, LQKENI. V lost 1 base and J lost 4, with 10 bases in between. This CDR3 has 14 residues. CDR3 residues: CASSPQGGGTEAFF. Here the CDR3 DNA reads TGTGCCAGCTCACCACAGGGCGGAGGCACTGAAGCTTTCTTT.

The rearrangement uses TRBV18 and TRBJ2-3; 8 bases line up with TRBD2. CDR1 is KGHSH and CDR2 is LQKENI in the germline V gene. The CDR3 has 15 residues. The V and J ends lost 3 bases and 2 bases, in that order; junction bases with no gene match: 4. This CDR3 is CASSPAGGSTDTQYF. The DNA of the CDR3 is TGTGCCAGCTCACCCGCGGGGGGTTCCACAGATACGCAGTATTTT.